What follows are 27 T cell receptor beta chains derived from one specimen sequenced in a study of cytomegalovirus exposure and HLA in healthy donors. Primers: 60 Vbeta forward and 13 Jbeta reverse. The repertoire was sequenced with immunoSEQ multiplex PCR; TCRdb's copy has only in-frame clones and lacks some. The data contain around 86,000 clones, 77% of them singletons. The source material was PBMCs. These receptors all stem from a man between 45 and 60 years old in good health and CMV-seropositive.

This rearrangement joins TRBV7-3 to TRBJ2-2, with 15 bases that match TRBD2. CDR3 size: 16 residues. Per germline, CDR1 SGHTA and CDR2 FQGTGA. The V gene end was trimmed by 4 bases and the J gene end by 5 bases; junction bases not matched to a gene: 2. CDR3 nucleotides: TGTGCCAGCAGCTCGGGACTAGCGGGAGGTACCGGGGAGCTGTTTTTT. Protein product: CASSSGLAGGTGELFF.

This clone was counted between two and nine times. The chain links TRBV29-1 to TRBJ2-3; D remains ambiguous. Germline-derived CDR1 and CDR2 are SQVTM and ANQGSEA. Trimming took 4 bases from V and 1 from J, leaving 9 bases between them. The CDR3 consists of 13 residues. The CDR3 sequence: CSVVGSGTDTQYF. CDR3 coding DNA: TGCAGCGTTGTCGGTTCCGGCACAGATACGCAGTATTTT.

This clone was counted a few times. V gene TRBV5-1 combines with J gene TRBJ1-5, with 7 positions matching TRBD1. CDR3 size: 16 residues. Trimming at V came to 4 bases and at J to 5 bases, leaving 12 bases not matched to a gene. CDR1 is SGHRS and CDR2 is YFSETQ in the germline V gene. CDR3 nucleotide sequence: TGCGCCAGCAGCCCCGGGGGGGACAGTGCCTATCAGCCCCAGCATTTT. It translates to CASSPGGDSAYQPQHF.

This chain joins TRBV7-9 and TRBJ1-1; 9 bases map to TRBD1. V was pared by 5 bases and J by 1 base, with 5 bases of the junction left unmatched. The CDR3 runs to 15 residues. Germline lookup yields CDR1 SEHNR and CDR2 FQNEAQ (reference sequence). The CDR3 protein is CASSPDRGRNTEAFF. The CDR3 DNA sequence: TGTGCCAGCAGCCCCGACAGGGGGAGGAACACTGAAGCTTTCTTT. Drawing the rest from reference TRBV7-9 and TRBJ1-1, the complete variable domain is DTGVSQNPRHKITKRGQNVTFRCDPISEHNRLYWYRQTLGQGPEFLTYFQNEAQLEKSRLLSDRFSAERPKGSFSTLEIQRTEQGDSAMYLCASSPDRGRNTEAFFGQGTRLTVV.

V gene TRBV19 combines with J gene TRBJ2-7; D unclear. The germline CDR1 and CDR2 sequences are LNHDA and SQIVND (reference sequence). Trimming took 10 bases from V and 3 from J, leaving 22 bases between them. This CDR3 spans 15 amino acids. CDR3 amino acids: CATKLAHRPGYEQYF. In DNA, the CDR3 is TGTGCCACCAAGCTCGCGCATCGCCCGGGCTACGAGCAGTACTTC.

V is TRBV7-8 and J is TRBJ1-6; 7 positions match TRBD1. The CDR3 extends over 16 amino acids. Germline-derived CDR1 and CDR2 are SGHVS and FQNEAQ. The trim removed 5 bases at V and 6 bases at J, leaving 10 bases unmatched. CDR3 region: CASSQRSGQSNSPLHF. In nucleotides, the CDR3 is TGTGCCAGCAGCCAGAGGTCGGGACAGAGTAATTCACCCCTCCACTTT.

The V call is TRBV27, the J call TRBJ1-5; D call uncertain. This CDR3 has 17 amino acids. Deletions cut 2 bases from V and 2 bases from J, with 16 bases between. In germline, CDR1 is MNHEY, CDR2 SMNVEV (reference sequence). CDR3 in amino acids: CASSLGWVARGNQPQHF. CDR3 bases: TGTGCCAGCAGTTTAGGGTGGGTGGCGAGGGGCAATCAGCCCCAGCATTTT.

The chain is built from TRBV11-3 and TRBJ2-5, with D maybe TRBD2 (5 bases). The length of the CDR3 is 12 residues. Germline values: CDR1 SGHNT, CDR2 YENEEA. Trimming left V 8 bases short and J 2 bases short, with 9 bases between. CDR3 nucleotides: TGTGCCAGCGCAGCGGTACAAGAGACCCAGTACTTC. As protein: CASAAVQETQYF.

The genes are TRBV19 and TRBJ2-5, with TRBD1 matching over 7 bases. The J call is in doubt because the DNA end fits TRBJ2-7 better. Germline V gives CDR1 LNHDA, CDR2 SQIVND (reference sequence). This CDR3 has 15 residues. CDR3 coding DNA: TGTGCCAGTAGTATTCTGTCAGGGGGCTCCTACGAGCAGTACTTC. It translates to CASSILSGGSYEQYF.

Worth noting for this clone: One end of the junction is discordant with germline, which a read error may explain. This chain links TRBV18 with TRBJ2-1; 9 nucleotides match TRBD1. The CDR3 sequence is 13 residues long. The germline V gene encodes CDR1 KGHSH and CDR2 LQKENI. For the CDR3, the DNA is TGTGTCAGCTCACCACAGGGGGCGGGGGAGCAGTTCTTC. Its protein product is CVSSPQGAGEQFF.

This chain uses TRBV11-3 with TRBJ2-3, with D possibly being TRBD1 (6 bases). Germline CDR1 SGHNT, CDR2 YENEEA. Deletions cut 8 bases from V and 1 base from J, with 10 bases between. The CDR3 spans 13 residues. The CDR3 spells CASQRQGTDTQYF. The CDR3 DNA follows: TGTGCCAGCCAAAGACAGGGCACAGATACGCAGTATTTT.

This sequence joins TRBV4-1 and TRBJ1-1, with D perhaps TRBD1 (5 bases). V was cut by 0 bases and J by 0 bases, with 11 bases left in between. The CDR3 contains 16 residues. The V gene's germline CDR1 is MGHRA and CDR2 YSYEKL. CDR3 nucleotide sequence: TGCGCCAGCAGCCAAGAGTCGGGCAGGGTGAACACTGAAGCTTTCTTT. This sequence encodes CASSQESGRVNTEAFF.

The genes are TRBV30 and TRBJ2-5; D may be TRBD1 (6 bases). V lost 5 bases, J lost 1 base, and 11 bases lay in between. The germline gives CDR1 GTSNPN, CDR2 SVGIG (reference sequence). This CDR3 is built from 13 residues. The CDR3 spells CAWQGTFQETQYF. CDR3 bases: TGTGCCTGGCAGGGGACCTTCCAAGAGACCCAGTACTTC.

The chain joins TRBV4-1 to TRBJ2-7, with 10 bases lining up with TRBD1. CDR1 and CDR2 (germline): MGHRA, YSYEKL. This CDR3 is 15 amino acids long. Unmatched junction bases numbered 2, after V lost 3 bases and J lost 0 bases. The CDR3 DNA follows: TGCGCCAGCAGCCAGAGACAGGGGGCCTCCTACGAGCAGTACTTC. Its protein is CASSQRQGASYEQYF.

This chain connects TRBV18 to TRBJ1-1; D call uncertain. This CDR3 spans 14 amino acids. Germline CDR1 is KGHSH and CDR2 is LQKENI. V was trimmed by 3 bases and J by 3 bases, leaving 11 bases between them. CDR3 nucleotides: TGTGCCAGCTCACCTTCCACAGTGCACACTGAAGCTTTCTTT. As protein: CASSPSTVHTEAFF.

The chain joins TRBV10-1 to TRBJ2-1; 13 positions match TRBD2. The J segment lost 9 bases and the V segment lost 6 bases, leaving 11 bases of the junction unmatched. CDR3 length: 16 residues. From germline, CDR1 is WNHNN and CDR2 SYGVQD (reference sequence). CDR3 sequence reads: CASSHPGLAGAGEQFF. CDR3 DNA sequence: TGCGCCAGCAGCCATCCCGGACTAGCGGGAGCGGGTGAGCAGTTCTTC.

This clone was detected only once. V and J are TRBV18 and TRBJ1-4, with 8 nucleotides matching TRBD1. Per germline, CDR1 KGHSH and CDR2 LQKENI. V was clipped by 2 bases and J by 8 bases; unmatched bases: 4. The CDR3 loop spans 14 amino acids. The CDR3, as DNA: TGTGCCAGCTCACCAACCGGGACAGGAGAAAAACTGTTTTTT. Translated: CASSPTGTGEKLFF.

The chain recombines TRBV5-4 with TRBJ2-1; 8 bases map to TRBD1. From germline, CDR1 is SGHNT and CDR2 YYREEE (reference sequence). V shed 1 base and J 8 bases; nucleotides not matched to a gene: 8. This CDR3 has 15 residues. The CDR3 DNA follows: TGTGCCAGCAGCTTGATTACAGGGGGTATGTATGAGCAGTTCTTC. Translating it yields CASSLITGGMYEQFF.

The chain links TRBV9 to TRBJ2-1; D is unresolved. Germline CDR1 and CDR2: SGDLS and YYNGEE. Trimming removed 3 bases at V and 6 bases at J, with 7 bases between. CDR3 length: 12 amino acids. The CDR3 coding sequence is TGTGCCAGCAGCGGAGGCCTCAATGAGCAGTTCTTC. This encodes CASSGGLNEQFF.

This clone turned up a few times. The CDR3: CASRVGQTNTGELFF. Written as DNA, the CDR3 is TGTGCCAGCAGGGTGGGACAGACGAACACCGGGGAGCTGTTTTTT. This sequence joins TRBV6-6 and TRBJ2-2, with 7 bases fitting TRBD1. Germline V gene lookup returns CDR1 MNHNY and CDR2 SVGAGI (reference sequence). Unmatched junction bases numbered 4, after V lost 6 bases and J lost 0 bases. This CDR3 spans 15 amino acids.

The chain is built from TRBV7-9 and TRBJ2-3; 7 bases agree with TRBD2. Germline lookup yields CDR1 SEHNR and CDR2 FQNEAQ (reference sequence). The ends lost 6 bases at V and 7 bases at J; junction bases unmatched: 19. The CDR3 is made up of 17 amino acids. The CDR3 DNA reads as TGTGCCAGCAGACCTTCCCTCGGGGGGAGGGCTGGTCATACGCAGTATTTT. The encoded protein is CASRPSLGGRAGHTQYF.

About this clone itself: The junction shows a germline mismatch at one end, possibly a read error. The V call is TRBV7-2, the J call TRBJ2-5, with TRBD2 identical over 10 bases. In germline, CDR1 is SGHTA, CDR2 FQGNSA. The CDR3 length is 13 residues. The CDR3 loop reads CASRLAGGETQYF. The CDR3 nucleotides read TGTGCCAGCAGATTAGCGGGAGGTGAGACCCAGTACTTC.

This clone was counted a few times. V usage is TRBV6-4 and J usage is TRBJ2-3; no reliable D call. Germline assignment: CDR1 MRHNA and CDR2 SNTAGT. This CDR3 contains 14 residues. The V end was cut by 2 bases, the J end by 2 bases, with 8 bases between. CDR3 region: CASSDGGATDTQYF. Here the CDR3 DNA reads TGTGCCAGCAGTGACGGCGGAGCCACAGATACGCAGTATTTT.

The chain couples TRBV5-1 to TRBJ1-2; TRBD1 agrees at 7 bases. The V and J ends lost 4 bases and 3 bases, in that order; junction bases with no gene match: 3. CDR1 and CDR2 (germline): SGHRS, YFSETQ. The CDR3 length is 13 residues. CDR3 in amino acids: CASSTGQDYGYTF. CDR3 bases: TGCGCCAGCAGCACCGGACAGGACTATGGCTACACCTTC.

The V gene is TRBV14, the J gene TRBJ2-1, with D perhaps TRBD1 (6 bases). The V end was cut by 0 bases, the J end by 3 bases, with 15 bases between. The CDR3 is 17 residues long. Germline V CDR1 and CDR2: SGHDN, FVKESK. CDR3 nucleotide sequence: TGTGCCAGCAGCCAAGATGTGGACTCGGGACACTACAATGAGCAGTTCTTC. Translated, it gives CASSQDVDSGHYNEQFF. The entire variable domain, with the rest obtained from reference TRBV14 and TRBJ2-1, is as follows: EAGVTQFPSHSVIEKGQTVTLRCDPISGHDNLYWYRRVMGKEIKFLLHFVKESKQDESGMPNNRFLAERTGGTYSTLKVQPAELEDSGVYFCASSQDVDSGHYNEQFFGPGTRLTVL.

The rearrangement joins TRBV18 to TRBJ2-5, with TRBD1 matching 7 bases. The CDR3 runs to 14 residues. Trimming at V came to 0 bases and at J to 5 bases, leaving 3 bases not matched to a gene. The germline CDR1 and CDR2 sequences are KGHSH and LQKENI. DNA of the CDR3: TGTGCCAGCTCACCACCGACAGGGAAGGAGACCCAGTACTTC. Its protein product is CASSPPTGKETQYF.

The chain uses TRBV27 and TRBJ2-1; D is unresolved. Germline V lookup: CDR1 MNHEY, CDR2 SMNVEV (reference sequence). CDR3 length: 14 amino acids. Trimming stripped 3 bases from V and 12 bases from J, with 18 bases between. The CDR3 DNA is TGTGCCAGCAGTTTGAGTGAGAGGTCCCTTGGGCAGTTCTTC. This sequence encodes CASSLSERSLGQFF.